These 28 T cell receptor beta chains share one sample of origin, sequenced in a study of post-analysis software for immune sequencing data (dated by TCRdb to 2015 to 2017). Explained via the paper, the time point label denotes: second blood draw from one MS patient after hematopoietic stem cell transplantation. The library was obtained by PCR. Sequenced using an Illumina HiSeq 2500. To reduce PCR and sequencing biases, unique molecular identifiers were incorporated into the TCR beta cDNA libraries. TCRdb itself trimmed the public reads at Q25 with fastp, ran MiXCR and retained productive beta chains. Every entry covers one CDR3 protein and lists the most common genes and DNA from its rows. This sample lists over 150,000 distinct CDR3 sequences; roughly 34% were detected once. The ten largest make up 25% to 30% of the sample. Sample: blood, taken after autologous hematopoietic stem cell transplantation. Receptors were obtained from a girl under 18 with multiple sclerosis. Donor details come from another sample of the same person, matched by shared clones.

This clonotype was recorded a few times. V usage is TRBV5-1 and J usage is TRBJ1-2; 7 nucleotides align to TRBD1. CDR3 length equals 14 residues. Germline CDR1 reads SGHRS; CDR2 reads YFSETQ. Trimming took 5 bases from V and 2 from J; bases not matched to a gene: 6. The CDR3 sequence: CASREPGQNYGYTF. DNA for the CDR3: TGCGCCAGCAGAGAACCGGGACAGAACTATGGCTACACCTTC.

The V call is TRBV28, the J call TRBJ2-5, with 7 bases matching TRBD1. The CDR3 is 14 amino acids. Germline V gene data show CDR1 as MDHEN and CDR2 as SYDVKM. Losses at the gene ends were 6 bases for V and 5 bases for J; bases not matched to a gene: 9. The CDR3 DNA reads TGTGCCAGCAGCCTGACAGGGTCTGGGGAGACCCAGTACTTC. This encodes CASSLTGSGETQYF.

Details on this clonotype: It may be a read error: a sequence one base away is much more abundant. J is TRBJ2-7 and V is TRBV4-2; no clear D. V was trimmed by 0 bases and J by 3 bases, leaving 9 bases between them. This CDR3 region has 14 residues. Germline V gene lookup returns CDR1 LGHNA and CDR2 YNFKEQ. In DNA form, the CDR3 reads TGTGCCAGCAGCCAAGACAGGCGGAGCTACGAGCAGTACTTC. Translated, it gives CASSQDRRSYEQYF.

CDR3 amino acids: CASSPGGALTDTQYF. The CDR3 DNA sequence: TGTGCCAGCAGCCCTGGAGGCGCCCTCACAGATACGCAGTATTTT. The V and J genes are TRBV6-4 and TRBJ2-3; tentative D call: TRBD2 (5 bases). CDR1 MRHNA and CDR2 SNTAGT come from the germline V gene. The V gene lost 6 bases and the J gene lost 2 bases, with 15 bases spanning the gap. The CDR3 consists of 15 residues.

This clonotype was observed a few times. The chain has TRBV6-5 and TRBJ1-1; no clear D gene. V was trimmed by 0 bases and J by 4 bases, leaving 12 bases between them. CDR1 is MNHEY, CDR2 SVGAGI, per germline. This CDR3 is 15 amino acids long. For the CDR3, the DNA is TGTGCCAGCAGTTACTCTCAACGTGCTGGCACTGAAGCTTTCTTT. It yields the protein CASSYSQRAGTEAFF.

This clonotype appeared a few times. The chain combines TRBV29-1 with TRBJ1-2; D not certain. The CDR3 runs to 13 residues. Trimming left V 4 bases short and J 0 bases short, with 9 bases between. CDR1 is SQVTM, CDR2 ANQGSEA, per germline. CDR3 residues: CSVGNKSNYGYTF. CDR3 coding DNA: TGCAGCGTTGGGAACAAGTCTAACTATGGCTACACCTTC.

The sample holds a few counts of this clonotype. A clone one base away is much larger, so this may be a read error. This chain links TRBV6-4 with TRBJ2-1; 9 bases align to TRBD2. CDR1 is MRHNA and CDR2 is SNTAGT in the germline V gene. V shed 5 bases and J 6 bases; nucleotides not matched to a gene: 5. CDR3 length: 14 amino acids. CDR3 coding DNA: TGTGCCAGCAGTCCTAGCGGGGAATGCAATGAGCAGTTCTTC. Translating it yields CASSPSGECNEQFF.

The chain carries TRBV5-1 and TRBJ2-3, with 7 nucleotides matching TRBD1. Germline CDR1 SGHRS, CDR2 YFSETQ. This CDR3 is 16 amino acids long. V gave up 4 bases and J gave up 0 bases; unmatched junction bases: 8. The CDR3 DNA sequence: TGCGCCAGCAGCCTACGGGACAGTTCTAGCACAGATACGCAGTATTTT. This sequence encodes CASSLRDSSSTDTQYF.

The rearrangement joins TRBV7-6 to TRBJ2-5; 11 nucleotides match TRBD2. Germline lookup yields CDR1 SGHVS and CDR2 FNYEAQ. Trimming took 3 bases from V and 6 from J; bases not matched to a gene: 9. This CDR3 is 16 amino acids long. The CDR3, as DNA: TGTGCCAGCAGCTTGATTAGCGGGAGGGCCTTAAAGACCCAGTACTTC. This gives the protein CASSLISGRALKTQYF.

This clonotype has more than one count but fewer than ten. V and J are TRBV30 and TRBJ1-2; the D gene is possibly TRBD1 (5 bases). Germline loops: CDR1 GTSNPN, CDR2 SVGIG (reference sequence). The V gene lost 1 base and the J gene lost 8 bases, with 23 bases spanning the gap. The CDR3 runs to 16 residues. The CDR3 sequence: CAWSGGTAPSGEGYTF. CDR3 DNA sequence: TGTGCCTGGAGTGGAGGGACTGCCCCCTCCGGAGAGGGCTACACCTTC.

This clonotype has only a few counts. This chain joins TRBV20-1 and TRBJ1-2; D possibly corresponds to TRBD1 (5 bases). Germline lookup yields CDR1 DFQATT and CDR2 SNEGSKA (reference sequence). V gave up 5 bases and J gave up 4 bases, with 14 bases separating them. The CDR3 is 13 amino acids. Here the CDR3 reads CSALRQGTYGYTF. The CDR3 nucleotides are TGCAGTGCTTTAAGGCAGGGTACCTATGGCTACACCTTC.

V and J are TRBV2 and TRBJ2-7, with 7 bases that match TRBD1. Germline CDR1 and CDR2: SNHLY and FYNNEI. This CDR3 contains 15 residues. Trimming removed 6 bases from V and 2 bases from J; junction bases left unmatched: 10. The CDR3 spells CASSPPQDRTYEQYF. The CDR3 region has the DNA TGTGCCAGCAGCCCACCACAGGACAGGACCTACGAGCAGTACTTC.

The rearrangement joins TRBV5-1 to TRBJ2-7; D is unclear. Germline V CDR1 and CDR2: SGHRS, YFSETQ. The CDR3 runs 14 residues. The V and J ends lost 2 bases and 4 bases respectively, with 13 bases between them. The CDR3 coding sequence is TGCGCCAGCAGCTTTTACCTAGGGTCTTACGAGCAGTACTTC. Protein product: CASSFYLGSYEQYF.

V and J are TRBV2 and TRBJ2-1; a possible D gene is TRBD2 (6 bases). The V end was cut by 8 bases, the J end by 4 bases, with 9 bases between. This CDR3 spans 12 amino acids. Germline lookup yields CDR1 SNHLY and CDR2 FYNNEI. For the CDR3, the DNA is TGTGCCAGCGGGGGGACGTACAATGAGCAGTTCTTC. Its protein is CASGGTYNEQFF.

Worth noting for this clonotype: One junction end does not reproduce the germline sequence, and a read error may be involved. The chain couples TRBV10-3 to TRBJ2-3, with 9 bases lining up with TRBD2. Germline CDR1 and CDR2: ENHRY and SYGVKD. CDR3 length equals 18 residues. The CDR3 spells CAISESSGEFSTGHAQYF. CDR3 nucleotides: TGTGCCATCAGCGAGTCTAGCGGGGAATTTTCCACCGGTCATGCGCAGTATTTT.

The chain uses TRBV28 and TRBJ2-1; D not resolved. CDR3 size: 11 residues. Germline values: CDR1 MDHEN, CDR2 SYDVKM. V shed 6 bases and J shed 10 bases, with 10 bases lying between them. The CDR3, as DNA: TGTGCCAGCAGCGATAGTGGAGAGCAGTTCTTC. Translated, it gives CASSDSGEQFF. The full variable domain, completed using reference TRBV28 and TRBJ2-1, is DVKVTQSSRYLVKRTGEKVFLECVQDMDHENMFWYRQDPGLGLRLIYFSYDVKMKEKGDIPEGYSVSREKKERFSLILESASTNQTSMYLCASSDSGEQFFGPGTRLTVL.

The gene calls are TRBV6-6 and TRBJ1-2; maybe TRBD1 (5 bases). Germline CDR1 and CDR2: MNHNY and SVGAGI (reference sequence). Trimming stripped 2 bases from V and 5 bases from J, with 12 bases between. CDR3 length equals 14 residues. The CDR3 loop reads CASSYEVGGYGYTF. CDR3 in DNA: TGTGCCAGCAGTTACGAGGTCGGGGGGTATGGCTACACCTTC.

The chain links TRBV20-1 to TRBJ1-1, with D maybe TRBD1 (5 bases). Germline assignment: CDR1 DFQATT and CDR2 SNEGSKA (reference sequence). The CDR3 contains 12 residues. Trimming shortened V by 2 bases and J by 6 bases, and 10 bases separated the two germline ends. Written as DNA, the CDR3 is TGCAGTGCTAGATCGGGGGACGCTGAAGCTTTCTTT. Translated, it gives CSARSGDAEAFF.

This chain links TRBV5-5 with TRBJ2-1; the match to TRBD2 covers 11 bases. Looked up from germline, CDR1 is SGHKS and CDR2 is YYEKEE (reference sequence). The CDR3 runs 16 residues. After removal of 4 bases from V and 4 bases from J, the junction contained 7 bases not matched to a gene. CDR3 in amino acids: CASSLPGTSGYNEQFF. In DNA form, the CDR3 reads TGTGCCAGCAGCCTACCCGGGACTAGCGGTTACAATGAGCAGTTCTTC.

This chain connects TRBV12-5 to TRBJ2-5; 10 bases align to TRBD2. V lost 7 bases, J lost 4 bases, and 18 bases stayed unmatched. CDR1 LGHNT and CDR2 FRNRAP come from the germline V gene. The length of the CDR3 is 18 residues. The CDR3 bases are TGTGCTAGTGCGAGCCAAACTAGCGGGATTCCTGGAGGAGAGACCCAGTACTTC. This translates into CASASQTSGIPGGETQYF.

This clonotype was seen a few times. The chain combines TRBV11-3 with TRBJ2-7; the match to TRBD1 covers 8 bases. Germline V lookup: CDR1 SGHNT, CDR2 YENEEA. This CDR3 is 14 amino acids long. Trimming removed 3 bases from V and 2 bases from J; junction bases left unmatched: 3. The CDR3 reads CASSFRDRPYEQYF. The CDR3 DNA is TGTGCCAGCAGCTTCCGGGACAGGCCCTACGAGCAGTACTTC.

This clonotype showed up just a few times. The V and J genes are TRBV20-1 and TRBJ2-5, with a possible D match to TRBD2 (8 bases). Germline CDR1 reads DFQATT; CDR2 reads SNEGSKA (reference sequence). Between the trimmed V and J ends, which lost 5 bases and 5 bases, there was a span of 15 bases. The CDR3 sequence is 13 residues long. The CDR3 loop is CSAAGGQWETQYF. CDR3 nucleotides: TGCAGTGCTGCGGGGGGACAGTGGGAGACCCAGTACTTC.

This chain links TRBV7-9 with TRBJ1-5, with 7 bases that match TRBD1. The junction had 6 bases not matched to a gene; V was cut back by 5 bases and J by 2 bases. This CDR3 comprises 15 residues. The germline CDR1 and CDR2 sequences are SEHNR and FQNEAQ (reference sequence). CDR3 coding DNA: TGTGCCAGCAGCCAGCAGGGGGGTGGCAATCAGCCCCAGCATTTT. Its protein product is CASSQQGGGNQPQHF.

The J gene is TRBJ2-7, the V gene TRBV20-1; no firm D call. V was cut by 5 bases and J by 0 bases, with 11 bases left in between. CDR1 and CDR2 (germline): DFQATT, SNEGSKA (reference sequence). CDR3 length: 13 amino acids. The CDR3 sequence is CSAPRTGSYEQYF. The CDR3 DNA is TGCAGTGCTCCCCGGACGGGCTCCTACGAGCAGTACTTC.

The CDR3 DNA follows: TGTGCCAGCAGCTTAGTATATACGACAGTCCGTAATGAAAAACTGTTTTTT. It translates to CASSLVYTTVRNEKLFF. This sequence joins TRBV7-8 and TRBJ1-4, with D possibly TRBD1 on 5 matching bases. This CDR3 has 17 residues. V lost 1 base and J 4 bases, leaving 16 bases between the germline ends. Germline assignment: CDR1 SGHVS and CDR2 FQNEAQ.

The chain carries TRBV20-1 and TRBJ2-3; D not certain. The germline gives CDR1 DFQATT, CDR2 SNEGSKA (reference sequence). There are 11 residues in the CDR3. Trimming took 2 bases from V and 5 from J, leaving 5 bases between them. The CDR3 DNA follows: TGCAGTGCTAGAAGGGTAGATACGCAGTATTTT. This codes for CSARRVDTQYF.

This clonotype came up a few times. The rearrangement links TRBV18 to TRBJ1-1, with D maybe TRBD1 (5 bases). Germline loops: CDR1 KGHSH, CDR2 LQKENI. The CDR3 runs to 14 residues. V was clipped by 3 bases and J by 4 bases, with 12 bases between them. CDR3 DNA: TGTGCCAGCTCACCTCGCAGGGACGGCACTGAAGCTTTCTTT. This translates into CASSPRRDGTEAFF.

This clonotype was counted once. This chain uses TRBV6-6 with TRBJ1-2, with D perhaps matching TRBD1 (5 bases). Germline CDR1 is MNHNY and CDR2 is SVGAGI (reference sequence). This CDR3 region has 13 residues. Trimming removed 7 bases from V and 4 bases from J, with 13 bases in between. The CDR3 DNA follows: TGTGCCAGCACCTCACAGGTGCGCTATGGCTACACCTTC. Protein: CASTSQVRYGYTF.